The clone carrying this T cell receptor (beta chain) was detected a few times. The data derive from a study of blood T cell repertoires in COVID-19. The data were produced by immunoSEQ multiplex PCR, yet TCRdb's version contains in-frame clones alone and is incomplete. The repertoire has over 150,000 clones, approximately 84% of them found once; the top ten carry around 1%. This CDR3 has 13 residues. V lost 1 base and J lost 3, with 7 bases in between. Germline-derived CDR1 and CDR2 are LGHNA and YSLEER. The gene calls are TRBV4-3 and TRBJ2-7; no clear D. The sample consisted of peripheral blood. The receptor was isolated from a man aged 35-49 years with acute or convalescent COVID-19. The CDR3 reads CASSQAPGYEQYF. In DNA form, the CDR3 reads TGCGCCAGCAGCCAAGCTCCCGGCTACGAGCAGTACTTC.